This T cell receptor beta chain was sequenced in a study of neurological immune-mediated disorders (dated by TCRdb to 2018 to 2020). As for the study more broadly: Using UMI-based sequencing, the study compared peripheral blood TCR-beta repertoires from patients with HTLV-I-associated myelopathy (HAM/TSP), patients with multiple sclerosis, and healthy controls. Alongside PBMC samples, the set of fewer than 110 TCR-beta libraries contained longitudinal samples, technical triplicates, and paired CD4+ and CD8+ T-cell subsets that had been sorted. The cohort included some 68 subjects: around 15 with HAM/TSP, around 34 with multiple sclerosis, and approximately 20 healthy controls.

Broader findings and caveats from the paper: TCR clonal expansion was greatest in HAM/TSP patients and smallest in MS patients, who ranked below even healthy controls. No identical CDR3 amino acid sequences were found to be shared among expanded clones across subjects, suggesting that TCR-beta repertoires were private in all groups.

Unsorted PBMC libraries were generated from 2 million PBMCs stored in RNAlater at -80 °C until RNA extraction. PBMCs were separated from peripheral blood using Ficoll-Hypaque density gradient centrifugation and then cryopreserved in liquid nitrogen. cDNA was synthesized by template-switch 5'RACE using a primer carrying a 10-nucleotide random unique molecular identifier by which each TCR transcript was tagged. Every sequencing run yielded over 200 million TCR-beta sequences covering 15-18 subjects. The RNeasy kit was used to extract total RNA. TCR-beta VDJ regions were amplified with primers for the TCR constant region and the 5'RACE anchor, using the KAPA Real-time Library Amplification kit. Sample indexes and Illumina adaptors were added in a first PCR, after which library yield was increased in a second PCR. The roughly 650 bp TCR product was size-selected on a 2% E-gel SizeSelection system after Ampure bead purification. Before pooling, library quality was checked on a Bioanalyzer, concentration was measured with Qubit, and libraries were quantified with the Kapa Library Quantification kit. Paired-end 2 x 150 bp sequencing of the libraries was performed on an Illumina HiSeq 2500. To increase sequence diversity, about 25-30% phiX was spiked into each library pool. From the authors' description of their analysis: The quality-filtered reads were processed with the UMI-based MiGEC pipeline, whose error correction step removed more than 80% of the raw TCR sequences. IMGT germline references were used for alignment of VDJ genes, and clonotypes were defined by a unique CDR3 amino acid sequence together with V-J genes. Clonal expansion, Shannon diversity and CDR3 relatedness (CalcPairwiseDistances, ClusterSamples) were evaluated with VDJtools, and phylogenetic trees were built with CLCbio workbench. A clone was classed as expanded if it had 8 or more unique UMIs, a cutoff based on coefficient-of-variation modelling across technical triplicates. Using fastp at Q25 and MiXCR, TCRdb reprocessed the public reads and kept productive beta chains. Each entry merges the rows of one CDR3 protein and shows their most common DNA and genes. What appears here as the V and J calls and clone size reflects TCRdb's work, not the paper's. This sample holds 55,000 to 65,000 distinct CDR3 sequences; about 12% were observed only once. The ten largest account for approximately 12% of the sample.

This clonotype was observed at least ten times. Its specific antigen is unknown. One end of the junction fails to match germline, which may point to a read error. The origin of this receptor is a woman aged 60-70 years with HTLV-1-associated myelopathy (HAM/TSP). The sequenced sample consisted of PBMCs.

The nucleotide sequence is TGCGTCAGCAGCCAAGAGATCGGACAGGAGACCCAGTACTTC. This gives the protein CVSSQEIGQETQYF. The chain joins TRBV4-1 to TRBJ2-5; perhaps TRBD1 is the D gene, with 6 bases matching. The CDR3 holds 14 amino acids from the cysteine to the phenylalanine. Of all the DNA, just the CDR3 is kept, 42 bases in frame from base 1. CDR1 and CDR2, per the germline V gene, are MGHRA and YSYEKL.